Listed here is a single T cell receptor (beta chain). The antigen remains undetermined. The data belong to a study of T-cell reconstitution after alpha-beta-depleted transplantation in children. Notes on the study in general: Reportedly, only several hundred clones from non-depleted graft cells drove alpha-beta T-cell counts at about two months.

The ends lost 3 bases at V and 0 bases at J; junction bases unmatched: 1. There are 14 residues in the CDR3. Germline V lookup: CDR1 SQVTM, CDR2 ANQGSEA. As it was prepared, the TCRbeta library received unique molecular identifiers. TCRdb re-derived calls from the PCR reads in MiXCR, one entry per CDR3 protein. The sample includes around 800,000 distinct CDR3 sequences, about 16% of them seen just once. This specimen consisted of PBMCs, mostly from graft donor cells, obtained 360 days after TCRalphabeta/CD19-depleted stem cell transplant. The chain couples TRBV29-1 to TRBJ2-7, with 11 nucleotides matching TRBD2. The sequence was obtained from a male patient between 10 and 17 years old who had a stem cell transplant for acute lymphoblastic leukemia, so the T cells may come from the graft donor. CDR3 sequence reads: CSVEGLADSYEQYF. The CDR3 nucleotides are TGCAGCGTTGAGGGACTAGCGGACTCCTACGAGCAGTACTTC.